The 21 T cell receptor beta chains below come from one sample, sequenced in a study of PD-L1 blockade in urothelial cancer. Repertoires were generated with immunoSEQ multiplex PCR, while TCRdb's copy carries only in-frame clones and drops some. The sample consists of tens of thousands of clones, around 82% of them appearing once. Sequencing was performed on PBMCs, taken around atezolizumab (anti-PD-L1) treatment. All receptors come from a man in his forties with urothelial cancer.

This chain joins TRBV6-1 and TRBJ2-3; 10 bases map to TRBD2. Germline CDR1 MNHNS, CDR2 SASEGT. The CDR3 consists of 15 residues. The V and J ends lost 5 bases and 3 bases, in that order; junction bases with no gene match: 5. The CDR3 reads CASSTPGLATDTQYF. In nucleotides, the CDR3 is TGTGCCAGCAGTACCCCGGGACTAGCGACAGATACGCAGTATTTT.

J is TRBJ1-4 and V is TRBV5-1, with 7 nucleotides matching TRBD1. V lost 3 bases to trimming and J lost 0 bases; unmatched junction nucleotides: 11. In germline, CDR1 is SGHRS, CDR2 YFSETQ. The CDR3 is made up of 18 amino acids. The CDR3 reads CASSYDARGASTNEKLFF. The CDR3 region has the DNA TGCGCCAGCAGCTACGATGCCAGGGGGGCCTCAACTAATGAAAAACTGTTTTTT.

The DNA for the CDR3 is TGTGCCAGCAGCCGGGCTAGCGGATCCTATGAGCAGTTCTTC. This sequence encodes CASSRASGSYEQFF. This rearrangement joins TRBV5-6 to TRBJ2-1, with TRBD2 matching 7 bases. Losses at the gene ends were 4 bases for V and 8 bases for J; bases not matched to a gene: 9. Germline assignment: CDR1 SGHDT and CDR2 YYEEEE. This CDR3 comprises 14 residues.

The rearrangement links TRBV2 to TRBJ2-7; 7 bases map to TRBD2. In germline, CDR1 is SNHLY, CDR2 FYNNEI. The CDR3 covers 13 residues. V dropped 7 bases and J dropped 3; count of bases not matched to a gene: 6. This chain's CDR3 is CASNWGGDYEQYF. CDR3 nucleotide sequence: TGTGCCAGCAACTGGGGAGGGGACTACGAGCAGTACTTC.

The rearrangement joins TRBV6-5 to TRBJ2-1, with D hard to call. V shed 6 bases and J shed 9 bases, with 9 bases lying between them. CDR1 and CDR2 from the germline V gene are MNHEY and SVGAGI. The CDR3 loop spans 11 amino acids. The CDR3 DNA reads as TGTGCCAGCAGCTTGGAGACTGAGCAGTTCTTC. It codes for CASSLETEQFF.

This clone was detected a few times. The gene calls are TRBV19 and TRBJ1-5, with 9 bases lining up with TRBD1. Germline CDR1 LNHDA, CDR2 SQIVND (reference sequence). The CDR3 spans 13 residues. With V trimmed by 9 bases and J by 3 bases, 3 bases remained unmatched. The CDR3 reads CASRDRDNQPQHF. The CDR3 bases are TGTGCCAGCCGGGACAGGGACAATCAGCCCCAGCATTTT. Filled out from reference TRBV19 and TRBJ1-5, the complete variable domain reads DGGITQSPKYLFRKEGQNVTLSCEQNLNHDAMYWYRQDPGQGLRLIYYSQIVNDFQKGDIAEGYSVSREKKESFPLTVTSAQKNPTAFYLCASRDRDNQPQHFGDGTRLSIL.

J is TRBJ2-7 and V is TRBV2, with unresolved D. Germline V CDR1 and CDR2: SNHLY, FYNNEI. V lost 1 base and J 3 bases, leaving 10 bases between the germline ends. The CDR3 is 14 residues long. In DNA form, the CDR3 reads TGTGCCAGCAGTGAAGGCGGCAGATACTACGAGCAGTACTTC. Translation: CASSEGGRYYEQYF.

The rearrangement links TRBV2 to TRBJ2-2; 8 nucleotides match TRBD2. This CDR3 has 15 residues. V dropped 7 bases and J dropped 1; count of bases not matched to a gene: 5. Germline V gene lookup returns CDR1 SNHLY and CDR2 FYNNEI. The CDR3 loop reads CASISSGQNTGELFF. For the CDR3, the DNA is TGTGCCAGCATATCTAGCGGGCAGAACACCGGGGAGCTGTTTTTT.

V is TRBV4-1 and J is TRBJ2-5, with D possibly being TRBD1 (5 bases). The CDR3 length is 15 residues. V was trimmed by 1 base and J by 1 base, leaving 10 bases between them. Looked up from germline, CDR1 is MGHRA and CDR2 is YSYEKL. Here the CDR3 DNA reads TGCGCCAGCAGCCAAGGTCCCAGGGTCCAAGAGACCCAGTACTTC. Encoded protein: CASSQGPRVQETQYF.

As for this clone: This specimen includes other DNA sequences encoding the same CDR3. This chain links TRBV6-5 with TRBJ2-7, with 8 bases that match TRBD2. CDR1 and CDR2 from the germline V gene are MNHEY and SVGAGI. V lost 7 bases, J lost 7 bases, and 3 bases stayed unmatched. The CDR3 covers 11 residues. CDR3 nucleotides: TGTGCCAGCACCGGGGGGGGAGAGCAGTACTTC. Encoded protein: CASTGGGEQYF.

The chain combines TRBV27 with TRBJ2-5; 7 nucleotides align to TRBD2. The CDR3 contains 14 residues. With V trimmed by 4 bases and J by 10 bases, 12 bases remained unmatched. CDR1 and CDR2 (germline): MNHEY, SMNVEV (reference sequence). In DNA, the CDR3 is TGTGCCAGCAGTTCACCGGGACTACACCAGGGCCAGTACTTC. It yields the protein CASSSPGLHQGQYF.

This clone appeared once. CDR3 DNA sequence: TGTGCCAGCAGTGCACTCCGGACTAGCGGGTTCTACAATGAGCAGTTCTTC. As protein: CASSALRTSGFYNEQFF. This rearrangement joins TRBV25-1 to TRBJ2-1, with 11 nucleotides matching TRBD2. V lost 4 bases and J lost 3; bases outside the gene matches: 8. Germline V lookup: CDR1 MGHDK, CDR2 SYGVNS. The CDR3 runs 17 residues. The whole variable domain, filled in from reference TRBV25-1 and TRBJ2-1, reads EADIYQTPRYLVIGTGKKITLECSQTMGHDKMYWYQQDPGMELHLIHYSYGVNSTEKGDLSSESTVSRIRTEHFPLTLESARPSHTSQYLCASSALRTSGFYNEQFFGPGTRLTVL.

This chain uses TRBV6-5 with TRBJ2-7; 14 positions match TRBD2. J was trimmed by 6 bases and V by 5 bases; bases with no gene match: 6. CDR1 MNHEY and CDR2 SVGAGI come from the germline V gene. This CDR3 is built from 15 residues. The CDR3 loop reads CASSHRLAGGGEQYF. Written as DNA, the CDR3 is TGTGCCAGCAGTCATCGACTAGCGGGAGGGGGCGAGCAGTACTTC.

The CDR3 sequence is CASSSPLAKNIQYF. CDR3 nucleotide sequence: TGTGCCAGCAGTTCCCCCTTAGCCAAAAACATTCAGTACTTC. The chain uses TRBV11-2 and TRBJ2-4; no clear D. The CDR3 contains 14 residues. Germline-derived CDR1 and CDR2 are SGHAT and FQNNGV. Deletions cut 6 bases from V and 0 bases from J, with 9 bases between.

This chain uses TRBV9 with TRBJ1-4; 9 positions agree with TRBD1. Germline CDR1 reads SGDLS; CDR2 reads YYNGEE. The CDR3 spans 15 residues. The ends lost 3 bases at V and 3 bases at J; junction bases unmatched: 3. CDR3 coding DNA: TGTGCCAGCAGCGAGAGGACAGGGGCTAATGAAAAACTGTTTTTT. Its protein product is CASSERTGANEKLFF.

V is TRBV5-1 and J is TRBJ2-1; 10 bases fit TRBD1. V lost 5 bases and J lost 2; bases outside the gene matches: 7. CDR3 length: 16 amino acids. Germline assignment: CDR1 SGHRS and CDR2 YFSETQ. CDR3 sequence: CASSPAGTGAYNEQFF. DNA for the CDR3: TGCGCCAGCAGTCCGGCCGGGACAGGGGCCTACAATGAGCAGTTCTTC.

The chain combines TRBV6-1 with TRBJ2-5; TRBD2 is a possible D gene (6 bases). The J call may not be correct, given that the DNA end is closer to TRBJ2-7. The CDR3 sequence is 14 residues long. CDR1 MNHNS and CDR2 SASEGT come from the germline V gene. The CDR3 here is CASREAGRLYEQYF. As DNA, the CDR3 is TGTGCCAGCAGGGAGGCGGGACGGCTCTACGAGCAGTACTTC.

The J gene is TRBJ1-2, the V gene TRBV27, with TRBD1 matching 7 bases. CDR3 length equals 14 residues. Germline V gives CDR1 MNHEY, CDR2 SMNVEV (reference sequence). The ends lost 8 bases at V and 2 bases at J; junction bases unmatched: 8. This CDR3 is CASRTGGFNYGYTF. The CDR3, as DNA: TGTGCCAGCCGGACAGGTGGTTTCAACTATGGCTACACCTTC.

This clone was picked up a small number of times. J is TRBJ1-5 and V is TRBV6-5; no firm D call. The CDR3 is 14 residues long. V was trimmed by 6 bases and J by 0 bases, leaving 9 bases between them. Germline CDR1 MNHEY, CDR2 SVGAGI. For the CDR3, the DNA is TGTGCCAGCAGAGAAGGACTTAGCAATCAGCCCCAGCATTTT. Translated: CASREGLSNQPQHF.

This clone was observed a handful of times. The V gene is TRBV7-9, the J gene TRBJ2-7; 12 nucleotides match TRBD2. Germline V gene sequence: CDR1 SEHNR, CDR2 FQNEAQ (reference sequence). The J segment lost 0 bases and the V segment lost 1 base, leaving 7 bases of the junction unmatched. This CDR3 has 18 amino acids. The CDR3 sequence: CASSLGTSGIESSYEQYF. CDR3 coding DNA: TGTGCCAGCAGCTTAGGGACTAGCGGGATTGAGTCCTCCTACGAGCAGTACTTC. Variable domain in full (rest from reference TRBV7-9 and TRBJ2-7): DTGVSQNPRHKITKRGQNVTFRCDPISEHNRLYWYRQTLGQGPEFLTYFQNEAQLEKSRLLSDRFSAERPKGSFSTLEIQRTEQGDSAMYLCASSLGTSGIESSYEQYFGPGTRLTVT.

This rearrangement joins TRBV6-1 to TRBJ2-3; 10 bases line up with TRBD2. The CDR3 spans 17 residues. CDR1 is MNHNS, CDR2 SASEGT, per germline. Unmatched junction bases numbered 13, after V lost 3 bases and J lost 7 bases. This CDR3 is CASSEPLAGAGGYTQYF. The CDR3, as DNA: TGTGCCAGCAGTGAGCCCCTAGCGGGGGCGGGGGGGTATACGCAGTATTTT.